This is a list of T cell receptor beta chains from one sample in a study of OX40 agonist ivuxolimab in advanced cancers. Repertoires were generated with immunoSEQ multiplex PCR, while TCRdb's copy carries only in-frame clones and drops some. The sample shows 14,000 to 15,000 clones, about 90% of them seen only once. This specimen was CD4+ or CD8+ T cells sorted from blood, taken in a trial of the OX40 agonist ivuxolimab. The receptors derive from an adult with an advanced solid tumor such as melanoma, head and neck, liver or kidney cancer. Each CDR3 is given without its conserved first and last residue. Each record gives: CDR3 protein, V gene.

CDR3: ASSLVSSRTGNEQF; V: TRBV7-8
CDR3: ASSSNPERGIHEKLF; V: TRBV9
CDR3: ASGVGDYYNEQF; V: TRBV9
CDR3: ASSWGLAGPEQY; V: TRBV4-1
CDR3: ATSRVRGYSEQY; V: TRBV15
CDR3: ASRRDWINEQF; V: TRBV10-2
CDR3: ASDLSGVSYEQY; V: TRBV5-5
CDR3: ASNGQNQETQY; V: TRBV7-9
CDR3: ASSPLGGVRGNTIY; V: TRBV27
CDR3: ASSATGEGDQPQH; V: TRBV9
CDR3: ASSESRETQY; V: TRBV10-1
CDR3: ASSPVSTSLPGELF; V: TRBV6-6
CDR3: ASSLEHPQGDEQF; V: TRBV5-1
CDR3: ASSVTVVQETQY; V: TRBV9
CDR3: ASSFGNEQF; V: TRBV5-1
CDR3: ASSVREINEQF; V: TRBV9
CDR3: ASSYGTDTQY; V: TRBV27
CDR3: ASSEGAAWEQF; V: TRBV10-2
CDR3: ASSVPGASGSTDTQY; V: TRBV25-1
CDR3: ASSPGGGEEGLETQY; V: TRBV7-9
CDR3: ASSLVLAGGNEQF; V: TRBV11-2
CDR3: ASSTPIGEREDSVYEQY; V: TRBV19
CDR3: ASSWTSGYEQY; V: TRBV27
CDR3: ASSQEDRWSGNTIY; V: TRBV4-2
CDR3: ASSPSQGWSGANVLT; V: TRBV2
CDR3: ASSLGGNTEAF; V: TRBV19
CDR3: ASSHISSYEQY; V: TRBV14
CDR3: ASSIVSRDQIWNEQF; V: TRBV19
CDR3: ASSRPSISGNTIY; V: TRBV14
CDR3: ASRGQANTEAF; V: TRBV7-9
CDR3: ASSERDPSEQF; V: TRBV6-1
CDR3: ASAPGLVTIELF; V: TRBV28
CDR3: ASSSGTGGVNTEAF; V: TRBV5-7
CDR3: ASGPWMNTEAF; V: TRBV28
CDR3: ASRGGRQNTDTQY; V: TRBV9
CDR3: ASSWTSGLQETQY; V: TRBV5-1
CDR3: ASRERDSVYEQY; V: TRBV27
CDR3: ASSVVSGGYNEQF; V: TRBV9
CDR3: ASSSLLPTPPEQF; V: TRBV28
CDR3: ASSDWTEGVQETQY; V: TRBV6-1
CDR3: ASSHRQGKAEAF; V: TRBV4-1
CDR3: ASIETTGLGGTQY; V: TRBV7-7
CDR3: ASSPWASKYQETQY; V: TRBV7-2
CDR3: ASSYSAGGLDEQY; V: TRBV6-5
CDR3: ASSHQGYEQY; V: TRBV4-1
CDR3: ASGLSGVRGEFPGANVLT; V: TRBV12-5
CDR3: ASSAPTSGRPADTQY; V: TRBV9
CDR3: ASSIGGNSYEQY; V: TRBV19
CDR3: ASSFGATYEQY; V: TRBV19
CDR3: ASSLLLPSTGRFEEQF; V: TRBV27
CDR3: ASSWKGYEQY; V: TRBV6-5
CDR3: ASSSLQGTQETQY; V: TRBV7-8
CDR3: ASSLQGVVEKLF; V: TRBV7-9